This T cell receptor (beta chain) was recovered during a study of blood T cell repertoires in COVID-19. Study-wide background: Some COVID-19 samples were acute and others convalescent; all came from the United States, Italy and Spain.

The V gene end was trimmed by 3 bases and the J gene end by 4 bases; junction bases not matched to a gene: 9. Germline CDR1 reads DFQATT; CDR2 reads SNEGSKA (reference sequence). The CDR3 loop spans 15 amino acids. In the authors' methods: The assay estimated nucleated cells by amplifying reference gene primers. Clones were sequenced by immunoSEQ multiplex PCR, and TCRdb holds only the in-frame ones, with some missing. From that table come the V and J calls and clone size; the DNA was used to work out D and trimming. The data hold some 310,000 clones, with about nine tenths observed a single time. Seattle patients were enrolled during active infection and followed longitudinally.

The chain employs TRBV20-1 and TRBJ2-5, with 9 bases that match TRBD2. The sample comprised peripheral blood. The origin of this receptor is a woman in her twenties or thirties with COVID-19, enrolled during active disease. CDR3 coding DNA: TGCAGTGCTAGTCTAGCGGGAAGCCGTATAGAGACCCAGTACTTC. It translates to CSASLAGSRIETQYF.